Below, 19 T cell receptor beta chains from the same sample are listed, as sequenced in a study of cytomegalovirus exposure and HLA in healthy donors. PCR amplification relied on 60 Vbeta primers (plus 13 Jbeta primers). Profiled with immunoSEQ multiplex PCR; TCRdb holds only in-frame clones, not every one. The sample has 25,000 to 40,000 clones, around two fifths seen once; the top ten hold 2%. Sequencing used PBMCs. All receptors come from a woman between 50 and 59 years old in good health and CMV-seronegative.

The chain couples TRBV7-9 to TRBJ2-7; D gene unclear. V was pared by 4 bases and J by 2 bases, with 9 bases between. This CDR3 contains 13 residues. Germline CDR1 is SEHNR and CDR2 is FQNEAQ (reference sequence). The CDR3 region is CASSSGRAYEQYF. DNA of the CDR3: TGTGCCAGCAGCTCCGGCCGGGCCTACGAGCAGTACTTC.

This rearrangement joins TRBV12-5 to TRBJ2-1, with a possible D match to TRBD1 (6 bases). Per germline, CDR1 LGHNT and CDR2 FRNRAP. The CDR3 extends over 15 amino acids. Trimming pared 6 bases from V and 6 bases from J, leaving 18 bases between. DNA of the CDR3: TGTGCTAGTGGGCTGAGACAGGCGACCCTCAATGAGCAGTTCTTC. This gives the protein CASGLRQATLNEQFF.

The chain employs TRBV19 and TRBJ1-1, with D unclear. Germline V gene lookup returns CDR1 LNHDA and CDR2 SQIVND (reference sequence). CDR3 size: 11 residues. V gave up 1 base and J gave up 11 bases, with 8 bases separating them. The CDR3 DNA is TGTGCCAGTAGTATAGGCAGGATTGCTTTCTTT. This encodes CASSIGRIAFF.

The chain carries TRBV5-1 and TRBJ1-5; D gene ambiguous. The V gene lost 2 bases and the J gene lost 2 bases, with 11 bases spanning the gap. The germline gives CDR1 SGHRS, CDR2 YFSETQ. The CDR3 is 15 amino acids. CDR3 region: CASSLGYQGNQPQHF. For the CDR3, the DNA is TGCGCCAGCAGCTTAGGTTACCAGGGCAATCAGCCCCAGCATTTT.

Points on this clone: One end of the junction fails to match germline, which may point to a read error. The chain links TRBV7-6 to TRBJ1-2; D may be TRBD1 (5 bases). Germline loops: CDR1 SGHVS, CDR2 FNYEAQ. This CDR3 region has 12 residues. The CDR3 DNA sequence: TGTGCCAGCAGTTTAGGGGCAGGAGGCTACACCTTC. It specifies CASSLGAGGYTF.

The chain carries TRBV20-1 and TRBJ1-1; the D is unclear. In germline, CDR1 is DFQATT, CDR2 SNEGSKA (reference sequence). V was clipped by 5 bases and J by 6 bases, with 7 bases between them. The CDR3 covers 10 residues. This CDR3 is CSAVGAEAFF. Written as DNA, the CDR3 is TGCAGTGCTGTGGGAGCTGAAGCTTTCTTT.

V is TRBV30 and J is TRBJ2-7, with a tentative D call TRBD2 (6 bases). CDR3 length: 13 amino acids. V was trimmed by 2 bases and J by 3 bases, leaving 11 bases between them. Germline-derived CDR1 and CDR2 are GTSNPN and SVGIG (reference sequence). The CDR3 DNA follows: TGTGCCTGGAGTTCTGGAGGGCTCTACGAGCAGTACTTC. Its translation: CAWSSGGLYEQYF.

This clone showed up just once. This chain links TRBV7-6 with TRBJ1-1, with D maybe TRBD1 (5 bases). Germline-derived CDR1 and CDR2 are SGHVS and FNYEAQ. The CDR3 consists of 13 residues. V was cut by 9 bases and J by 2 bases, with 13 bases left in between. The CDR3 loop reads CASQGGRNTEAFF. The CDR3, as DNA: TGTGCCAGTCAGGGAGGTCGAAACACTGAAGCTTTCTTT.

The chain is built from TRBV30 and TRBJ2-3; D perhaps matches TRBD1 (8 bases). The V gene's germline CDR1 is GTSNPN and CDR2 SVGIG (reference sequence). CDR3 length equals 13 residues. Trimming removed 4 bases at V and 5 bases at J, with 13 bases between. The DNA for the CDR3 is TGTGCCTGGAACAGGGGGGGATTAGATACGCAGTATTTT. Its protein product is CAWNRGGLDTQYF.

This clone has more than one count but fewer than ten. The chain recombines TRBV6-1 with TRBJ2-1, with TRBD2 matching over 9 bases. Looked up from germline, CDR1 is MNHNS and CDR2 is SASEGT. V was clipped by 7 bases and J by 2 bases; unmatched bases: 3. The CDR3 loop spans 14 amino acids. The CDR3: CASMTSGPYNEQFF. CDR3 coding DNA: TGTGCCAGCATGACTAGCGGTCCCTACAATGAGCAGTTCTTC.

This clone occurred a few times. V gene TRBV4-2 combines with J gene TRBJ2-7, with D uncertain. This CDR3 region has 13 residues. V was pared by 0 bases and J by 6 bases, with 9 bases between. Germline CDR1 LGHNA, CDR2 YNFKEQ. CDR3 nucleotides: TGTGCCAGCAGCCAAGATCAAAGCCTCGAGCAGTACTTC. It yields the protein CASSQDQSLEQYF.

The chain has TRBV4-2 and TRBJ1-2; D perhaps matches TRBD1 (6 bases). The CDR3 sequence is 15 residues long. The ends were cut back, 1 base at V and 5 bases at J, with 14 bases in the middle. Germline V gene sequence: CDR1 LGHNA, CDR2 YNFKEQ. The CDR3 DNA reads TGTGCCAGCAGCCAAGTGGCAGGGGAGGGATATGGCTACACCTTC. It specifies CASSQVAGEGYGYTF.

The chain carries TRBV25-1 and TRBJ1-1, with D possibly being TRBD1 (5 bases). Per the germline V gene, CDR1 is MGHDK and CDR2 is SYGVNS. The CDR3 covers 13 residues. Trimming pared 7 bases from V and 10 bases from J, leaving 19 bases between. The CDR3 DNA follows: TGTGCCAGCACCCCACCGGGGAGGGGATTAGCTTTCTTT. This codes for CASTPPGRGLAFF.

CDR3 bases: TGTGCCAGCAAATCCCTCACAGGGCGCAATCAGCCCCAGCATTTT. Translated: CASKSLTGRNQPQHF. The V and J genes are TRBV28 and TRBJ1-5; possibly TRBD1 for D (6 bases). CDR1 is MDHEN and CDR2 is SYDVKM in the germline V gene. Trimming shortened V by 7 bases and J by 2 bases, and 15 bases separated the two germline ends. The CDR3 has 15 amino acids.

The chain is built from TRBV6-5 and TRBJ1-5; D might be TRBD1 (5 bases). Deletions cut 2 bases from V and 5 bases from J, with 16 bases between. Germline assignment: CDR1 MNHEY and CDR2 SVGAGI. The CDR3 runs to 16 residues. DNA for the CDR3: TGTGCCAGCAGTTACCCCCTGGGGCAGGGTTATCAGCCCCAGCATTTT. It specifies CASSYPLGQGYQPQHF.

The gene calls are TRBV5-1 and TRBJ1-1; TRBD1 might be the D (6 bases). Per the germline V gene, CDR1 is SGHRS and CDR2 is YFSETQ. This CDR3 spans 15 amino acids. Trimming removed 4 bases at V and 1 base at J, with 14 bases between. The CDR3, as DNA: TGCGCCAGCAGCAGACAAGGGACATCGAACACTGAAGCTTTCTTT. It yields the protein CASSRQGTSNTEAFF.

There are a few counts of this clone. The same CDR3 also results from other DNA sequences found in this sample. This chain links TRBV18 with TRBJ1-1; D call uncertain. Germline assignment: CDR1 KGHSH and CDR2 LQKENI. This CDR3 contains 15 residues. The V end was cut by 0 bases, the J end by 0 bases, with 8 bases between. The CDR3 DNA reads TGTGCCAGCTCACCACCTGGGAGAGTGAACACTGAAGCTTTCTTT. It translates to CASSPPGRVNTEAFF.

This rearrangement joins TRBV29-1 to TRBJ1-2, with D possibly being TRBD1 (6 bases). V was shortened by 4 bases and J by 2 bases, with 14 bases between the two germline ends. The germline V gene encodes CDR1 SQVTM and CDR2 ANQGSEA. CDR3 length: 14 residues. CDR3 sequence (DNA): TGCAGCGTTGCCACTCCGACAGGCAACTATGGCTACACCTTC. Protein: CSVATPTGNYGYTF.

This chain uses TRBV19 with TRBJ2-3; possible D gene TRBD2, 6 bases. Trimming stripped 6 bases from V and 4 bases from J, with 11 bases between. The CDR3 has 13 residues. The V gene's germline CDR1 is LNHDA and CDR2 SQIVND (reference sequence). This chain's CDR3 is CASRRDLADTQYF. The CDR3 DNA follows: TGTGCCAGTAGACGGGACTTAGCAGATACGCAGTATTTT.